Below are 18 T cell receptor beta chains sequenced from a single sample in a study of OX40 agonist ivuxolimab in advanced cancers. The table came from immunoSEQ multiplex PCR; TCRdb's copy has only in-frame clones and leaves some out. The sample carries fewer than 65,000 clones, roughly 80% recorded once. The specimen was CD4+ or CD8+ T cells sorted from blood, collected in a trial of the OX40 agonist ivuxolimab. Receptors were obtained from an adult with an advanced solid tumor such as melanoma, head and neck, liver or kidney cancer.

The chain links TRBV5-1 to TRBJ2-3; 7 bases match TRBD1. Germline V CDR1 and CDR2: SGHRS, YFSETQ. Unmatched junction bases numbered 13, after V lost 4 bases and J lost 2 bases. There are 17 residues in the CDR3. CDR3 sequence: CASSDRRQGGLTDTQYF. CDR3 nucleotides: TGCGCCAGCAGCGACCGCCGACAGGGCGGCCTCACAGATACGCAGTATTTT.

About this clone: One end of the junction fails to match germline, which may point to a read error. The V call is TRBV5-4, the J call TRBJ2-3, with 9 bases lining up with TRBD2. Germline CDR1 SGHNT, CDR2 YYREEE (reference sequence). This CDR3 has 16 residues. DNA of the CDR3: TGCGCCAGCAGCCAAGGCATAGCGGGGGACGCAGATACGCAGTATTTT. It translates to CASSQGIAGDADTQYF.

The chain carries TRBV5-5 and TRBJ1-4; D might be TRBD1 (6 bases). CDR3 length: 20 amino acids. Germline loops: CDR1 SGHKS, CDR2 YYEKEE (reference sequence). V was pared by 5 bases and J by 8 bases, with 34 bases between. Here the CDR3 reads CASSQRPSPRHTDGGEKLFF. The CDR3, as DNA: TGTGCCAGCAGTCAAAGACCATCGCCACGACACACCGACGGGGGCGAAAAACTGTTTTTT.

The chain joins TRBV9 to TRBJ1-1; D remains unclear. The CDR3 spans 14 residues. V was trimmed by 1 base and J by 3 bases, leaving 10 bases between them. The germline V gene has CDR1 SGDLS and CDR2 YYNGEE. The CDR3 loop is CASSVRGSYTEAFF. As DNA, the CDR3 is TGTGCCAGCAGCGTACGTGGATCGTACACTGAAGCTTTCTTT.

The CDR3 sequence is CASRGRPPWSYNEQFF. The CDR3 nucleotides are TGTGCCAGCAGAGGTAGGCCTCCCTGGTCCTACAATGAGCAGTTCTTC. The J gene is TRBJ2-1, the V gene TRBV2; D remains unclear. Germline values: CDR1 SNHLY, CDR2 FYNNEI. Trimming removed 6 bases from V and 1 base from J, with 16 bases in between. The CDR3 is 16 amino acids. Combining the CDR3 with reference TRBV2 and TRBJ2-1 gives the whole variable domain EPEVTQTPSHQVTQMGQEVILRCVPISNHLYFYWYRQILGQKVEFLVSFYNNEISEKSEIFDDQFSVERPDGSNFTLKIRSTKLEDSAMYFCASRGRPPWSYNEQFFGPGTRLTVL.

The chain couples TRBV4-3 to TRBJ1-1, with a tentative D call TRBD1 (5 bases). Trimming left V 1 base short and J 6 bases short, with 12 bases between. The CDR3 contains 14 residues. Germline CDR1 reads LGHNA; CDR2 reads YSLEER. The CDR3 DNA reads TGCGCCAGCAGCCAAGTCCGAGGGGCCCCTGAAGCTTTCTTT. Translation gives CASSQVRGAPEAFF.

This clone was detected only once. The chain joins TRBV27 to TRBJ1-2, with TRBD1 matching 7 bases. Germline-derived CDR1 and CDR2 are MNHEY and SMNVEV (reference sequence). V dropped 4 bases and J dropped 1; count of bases not matched to a gene: 9. The CDR3 is made up of 16 amino acids. The CDR3 nucleotides read TGTGCCAGCAGTTCACATGGACAGGCGCTTAACTATGGCTACACCTTC. This sequence encodes CASSSHGQALNYGYTF.

This clone was seen only a few times. This rearrangement joins TRBV18 to TRBJ1-6; D may be TRBD1 (5 bases). V gave up 8 bases and J gave up 5 bases, with 13 bases separating them. The germline V gene has CDR1 KGHSH and CDR2 LQKENI. The length of the CDR3 is 14 residues. The CDR3 loop is CASTGTENNSPLHF. The DNA of the CDR3 is TGTGCCAGCACCGGGACCGAAAATAATTCACCCCTCCACTTT.

The rearrangement uses TRBV9 and TRBJ2-2; D is perhaps TRBD2 (5 bases). Germline loops: CDR1 SGDLS, CDR2 YYNGEE. There are 16 residues in the CDR3. Trimming stripped 3 bases from V and 7 bases from J, with 19 bases between. The CDR3 protein is CASSGRGGKGSGELFF. The CDR3, as DNA: TGTGCCAGCAGCGGCCGGGGTGGTAAGGGAAGCGGGGAGCTGTTTTTT.

This chain connects TRBV11-1 to TRBJ2-7; 7 nucleotides agree with TRBD1. From germline, CDR1 is SGHAT and CDR2 FQDESV (reference sequence). V shed 3 bases and J 6 bases; nucleotides not matched to a gene: 8. The CDR3 length is 14 residues. This CDR3 is CASSFGTAYGEQYF. The CDR3 DNA sequence: TGTGCCAGCAGCTTCGGGACAGCATATGGCGAGCAGTACTTC.

The chain carries TRBV5-6 and TRBJ1-6; 9 bases fit TRBD1. Germline-derived CDR1 and CDR2 are SGHDT and YYEEEE. The length of the CDR3 is 15 residues. The ends lost 1 base at V and 7 bases at J; junction bases unmatched: 3. The CDR3 is CASSLWTGANSPLHF. The DNA of the CDR3 is TGTGCCAGCAGCTTGTGGACAGGGGCCAATTCACCCCTCCACTTT.

The chain joins TRBV11-2 to TRBJ1-5; D unclear. V was trimmed by 5 bases and J by 6 bases, leaving 14 bases between them. CDR1 SGHAT and CDR2 FQNNGV come from the germline V gene. The CDR3 sequence is 14 residues long. The CDR3 region is CASSDAGRAQPQHF. The DNA for the CDR3 is TGTGCCAGCAGCGATGCCGGAAGGGCTCAGCCCCAGCATTTT.

The chain is built from TRBV5-8 and TRBJ2-3; TRBD2 matches 7 bases. In germline, CDR1 is SGHTS, CDR2 YDEGEE. The CDR3 runs 17 residues. V shed 0 bases, J shed 6 bases, and the junction held 13 bases outside the gene matches. The CDR3 protein is CASSLDPPGAGEDTQYF. The CDR3 nucleotides read TGTGCCAGCAGCTTGGATCCCCCCGGGGCGGGAGAGGATACGCAGTATTTT. Combining the CDR3 with reference TRBV5-8 and TRBJ2-3 gives the whole variable domain EAGVTQSPTHLIKTRGQQATLRCSPISGHTSVYWYQQALGLGLQFLLWYDEGEERNRGNFPPRFSGRQFPNYSSELNVNALELEDSALYLCASSLDPPGAGEDTQYFGPGTRLTVL.

The J gene is TRBJ1-1, the V gene TRBV10-1; no clear D. The CDR3 runs 12 residues. The V end was cut by 0 bases, the J end by 12 bases, with 11 bases between. Germline CDR1 reads WNHNN; CDR2 reads SYGVQD (reference sequence). The DNA of the CDR3 is TGCGCCAGCAGTGAGTCTCTGGGGAAACCTTTCTTT. Its protein is CASSESLGKPFF.

The V call is TRBV19, the J call TRBJ2-3; D may match TRBD1 or TRBD2 (6 bases each). CDR1 is LNHDA, CDR2 SQIVND, per germline (reference sequence). V gave up 6 bases and J gave up 1 base, with 8 bases separating them. This CDR3 spans 13 amino acids. The CDR3: CASRRGGTDTQYF. The CDR3, as DNA: TGTGCCAGTAGAAGGGGGGGCACAGATACGCAGTATTTT.

The chain recombines TRBV5-1 with TRBJ1-1, with 7 positions matching TRBD1. Unmatched junction bases numbered 4, after V lost 4 bases and J lost 4 bases. The germline V gene encodes CDR1 SGHRS and CDR2 YFSETQ. The CDR3 runs 13 residues. The CDR3 loop is CASSTGQLTEAFF. CDR3 nucleotide sequence: TGCGCCAGCAGCACGGGACAGCTCACTGAAGCTTTCTTT.

V is TRBV11-2 and J is TRBJ2-2; either TRBD1 or TRBD2 may fit D (6 bases each). The germline V gene encodes CDR1 SGHAT and CDR2 FQNNGV. The germline V and J ends were trimmed by 0 bases and 3 bases, with 11 bases remaining between them. CDR3 size: 16 residues. CDR3 protein: CASSLDSGAYTGELFF. Written as DNA, the CDR3 is TGTGCCAGCAGCTTAGACTCGGGGGCCTACACCGGGGAGCTGTTTTTT.

The chain uses TRBV5-1 and TRBJ2-5; D gene unclear. The CDR3 covers 11 residues. V was cut by 2 bases and J by 7 bases, with 6 bases left in between. Germline V CDR1 and CDR2: SGHRS, YFSETQ. DNA of the CDR3: TGCGCCAGCAGCTTAATGGTGACCCAGTACTTC. It yields the protein CASSLMVTQYF. The variable domain in full, completed from reference TRBV5-1 and TRBJ2-5, reads KAGVTQTPRYLIKTRGQQVTLSCSPISGHRSVSWYQQTPGQGLQFLFEYFSETQRNKGNFPGRFSGRQFSNSRSEMNVSTLELGDSALYLCASSLMVTQYFGPGTRLLVL.